This record covers a single TCR beta chain. A J-beta primer mix and a sample-barcoded 5' primer were used in a second PCR of roughly 7 to 12 cycles. MiXCR, applied by TCRdb to the 5' RACE reads, yields one record per CDR3 protein. Among roughly 1.5 million distinct CDR3 sequences listed, approximately 42% were seen once. The ends were cut back, 7 bases at V and 6 bases at J, with 9 bases in the middle. In germline, CDR1 is MNHNY, CDR2 SVGAGI (reference sequence). This CDR3 has 11 amino acids. The record originates from a study of blood T cells in healthy people across ages. Input material: blood. The TCR originated in a woman aged 18-30 years in good health. This sequence joins TRBV6-6 and TRBJ1-2; D not resolved. The CDR3 sequence: CASNSNHGYTF. CDR3 nucleotide sequence: TGTGCCAGCAATTCCAACCATGGCTACACCTTC.